Below, 32 T cell receptor beta chains from the same sample are listed, as sequenced in a study of blood T cells in healthy people across ages. With a J-beta primer mix and a sample-barcoded 5' primer, a second PCR ran about 7 to 11 cycles. TCRdb re-called the 5' RACE reads through MiXCR, storing one row per CDR3 protein. This sample has roughly 1,100,000 distinct CDR3 sequences, with under 30% found just once. These data were also filed under a second study, of T cells of mothers and their children.

The sequenced sample consisted of blood. The receptors derive from a girl between 2 and 10 years old in good health.

This chain connects TRBV7-2 to TRBJ2-1; 10 positions agree with TRBD2. J gave up 5 bases and V 5 bases, and 6 bases lay outside the gene matches. This CDR3 region has 15 residues. Germline V gene sequence: CDR1 SGHTA, CDR2 FQGNSA. This chain's CDR3 is CASSRSSGSHNEQFF. Written as DNA, the CDR3 is TGTGCCAGCAGCCGGTCTAGCGGGAGCCACAATGAGCAGTTCTTC.

Only a few counts were recorded for this clonotype. The V call is TRBV28, the J call TRBJ2-7; the match to TRBD1 covers 7 bases. Trimming cost V 7 bases and J 0 bases; bases outside gene matches: 9. The CDR3 loop spans 15 amino acids. Looked up from germline, CDR1 is MDHEN and CDR2 is SYDVKM. The CDR3 reads CASNLSTGPSYEQYF. The DNA for the CDR3 is TGTGCCAGCAACCTCTCGACAGGGCCCTCCTACGAGCAGTACTTC. Based on the CDR3 plus reference TRBV28 and TRBJ2-7, the full variable domain is DVKVTQSSRYLVKRTGEKVFLECVQDMDHENMFWYRQDPGLGLRLIYFSYDVKMKEKGDIPEGYSVSREKKERFSLILESASTNQTSMYLCASNLSTGPSYEQYFGPGTRLTVT.

In this sample, this clonotype turned up a few times. This sequence joins TRBV4-3 and TRBJ2-3; maybe TRBD2 (6 bases). Trimming stripped 10 bases from V and 2 bases from J, with 19 bases between. From germline, CDR1 is LGHNA and CDR2 YSLEER. This CDR3 contains 15 residues. CDR3 amino acids: CATGGSLGFTDTQYF. The CDR3 coding sequence is TGCGCCACCGGGGGATCCTTAGGGTTCACAGATACGCAGTATTTT.

The chain employs TRBV29-1 and TRBJ2-5; 9 bases are a match to TRBD1. This CDR3 is built from 14 residues. The V segment lost 8 bases and the J segment 3 bases; nucleotides outside the gene matches: 10. Germline V gene sequence: CDR1 SQVTM, CDR2 ANQGSEA. For the CDR3, the DNA is TGCAGCCTTACAGGGGGCTCGGGGGAAGAGACCCAGTACTTC. Residues: CSLTGGSGEETQYF.

The chain recombines TRBV5-1 with TRBJ2-4; D possibly matches TRBD1 or TRBD2 (7 bases each). Between the trimmed V and J ends, which lost 0 bases and 5 bases, there was a span of 21 bases. This CDR3 has 18 amino acids. The germline CDR1 and CDR2 sequences are SGHRS and YFSETQ. CDR3 region: CASSLAWDNRGGQNIQYF. CDR3 DNA: TGCGCCAGCAGCTTGGCGTGGGATAACAGGGGAGGGCAAAACATTCAGTACTTC.

The rearrangement joins TRBV19 to TRBJ2-4; a possible D gene is TRBD1 (5 bases). The V gene's germline CDR1 is LNHDA and CDR2 SQIVND (reference sequence). The ends were cut back, 5 bases at V and 5 bases at J, with 16 bases in the middle. The CDR3 sequence is 15 residues long. Here the CDR3 reads CASSSPRRDENIQYF. DNA of the CDR3: TGTGCCAGTAGTTCCCCCCGCAGGGATGAAAACATTCAGTACTTC.

This clonotype was counted only a few times. The chain combines TRBV7-9 with TRBJ2-5, with 10 bases aligning to TRBD2. Trimming cost V 3 bases and J 2 bases; bases outside gene matches: 6. CDR3 length equals 16 residues. CDR1 SEHNR and CDR2 FQNEAQ come from the germline V gene (reference sequence). The CDR3 bases are TGTGCCAGCAGCTTTCCGGGACTAGCGACGCAAGAGACCCAGTACTTC. Its translation is CASSFPGLATQETQYF.

In its sample, this clonotype was seen a few times. The J gene is TRBJ2-3, the V gene TRBV13, with D possibly matching TRBD2 (5 bases). This CDR3 contains 16 residues. The V end was cut by 0 bases, the J end by 10 bases, with 20 bases between. Germline CDR1 and CDR2: PRHDT and FYEKMQ (reference sequence). CDR3 nucleotide sequence: TGTGCCAGCAGCTTAGGAGCGGAAACCCCCTACGGCCCGCAGTATTTT. Protein sequence: CASSLGAETPYGPQYF.

V gene TRBV29-1 combines with J gene TRBJ2-7; tentatively, D is TRBD1 (6 bases). The better agreement between TRBJ2-1 and the DNA end casts doubt on the J call. Germline V gene sequence: CDR1 SQVTM, CDR2 ANQGSEA. The CDR3 runs 13 residues. The CDR3 protein is CSVVSQGPNEQFF. In nucleotides, the CDR3 is TGCAGCGTTGTTTCACAGGGTCCCAATGAGCAGTTCTTC.

V is TRBV28 and J is TRBJ2-7, with D unresolved. CDR1 is MDHEN, CDR2 SYDVKM, per germline. V dropped 5 bases and J dropped 4 bases, with 9 bases sitting between them. The CDR3 loop spans 12 amino acids. The CDR3 DNA reads TGTGCCAGCAGTGGAGAACAATACGAGCAGTACTTC. Amino acids: CASSGEQYEQYF.

The V call is TRBV20-1, the J call TRBJ2-5, with D possibly TRBD2 on 5 matching bases. With the DNA end fitting TRBJ2-7 better, the J assignment may be wrong. The V gene's germline CDR1 is DFQATT and CDR2 SNEGSKA (reference sequence). The CDR3 extends over 14 amino acids. CDR3: CSAREVAAIYEQYF. CDR3 coding DNA: TGCAGTGCTAGGGAGGTAGCAGCTATCTACGAGCAGTACTTC.

The rearrangement links TRBV9 to TRBJ2-5; 8 bases agree with TRBD2. Matching the DNA end better, TRBJ2-1 makes the J call doubtful. The germline V gene encodes CDR1 SGDLS and CDR2 YYNGEE. The CDR3 runs to 13 residues. CDR3 loop: CASSVHSGGEQFF. CDR3 DNA: TGTGCCAGCAGCGTACACAGCGGGGGTGAGCAGTTCTTC.

This clonotype has just one count. The chain is built from TRBV4-1 and TRBJ2-3; maybe TRBD2 (7 bases). Trimming stripped 2 bases from V and 6 bases from J, with 24 bases between. This CDR3 contains 18 residues. Germline-derived CDR1 and CDR2 are MGHRA and YSYEKL. The CDR3 here is CASSQSFLGAGEGDTQYF. The CDR3 DNA follows: TGCGCCAGCAGCCAATCTTTTCTGGGGGCGGGAGAGGGCGATACGCAGTATTTT.

The CDR3, as DNA: TGCGCCAGCAGCGGGGTCCATGGCGGTCATAATTCACCCCTCCACTTT. Translating it yields CASSGVHGGHNSPLHF. The genes are TRBV4-1 and TRBJ1-6; no clear D gene. Per germline, CDR1 MGHRA and CDR2 YSYEKL. The CDR3 extends over 16 amino acids. Between the trimmed V and J ends, which lost 5 bases and 5 bases, there was a span of 16 bases.

There are a few counts of this clonotype. V gene TRBV20-1 combines with J gene TRBJ2-7; D not certain. The CDR3 consists of 12 residues. Germline V gene data show CDR1 as DFQATT and CDR2 as SNEGSKA (reference sequence). Trimming took off 1 base at V and 2 bases at J, with 6 bases between the two ends. The DNA of the CDR3 is TGCAGTGCTAGAGGCTCTGCCTACGAGCAGTACTTC. This codes for CSARGSAYEQYF.

The CDR3 nucleotides read TGTGCCAGCAGCCAACGGCAGTCTTCTGAAGCTTTCTTT. It yields the protein CASSQRQSSEAFF. The J gene is TRBJ1-1, the V gene TRBV16; D uncertain. The V gene lost 2 bases and the J gene lost 6 bases, with 10 bases spanning the gap. Germline loops: CDR1 KGHSY, CDR2 FQNENV. There are 13 residues in the CDR3.

This sequence joins TRBV13 and TRBJ2-7; D is ambiguous. V was pared by 3 bases and J by 0 bases, with 9 bases between. The CDR3 loop spans 14 amino acids. Germline V lookup: CDR1 PRHDT, CDR2 FYEKMQ (reference sequence). CDR3: CASSFYQSSYEQYF. The CDR3 bases are TGTGCCAGCAGCTTCTACCAGAGCTCCTACGAGCAGTACTTC. The variable domain in full, completed from reference TRBV13 and TRBJ2-7, reads AAGVIQSPRHLIKEKRETATLKCYPIPRHDTVYWYQQGPGQDPQFLISFYEKMQSDKGSIPDRFSAQQFSDYHSELNMSSLELGDSALYFCASSFYQSSYEQYFGPGTRLTVT.

The chain uses TRBV7-2 and TRBJ2-5, with 9 bases lining up with TRBD2. Germline values: CDR1 SGHTA, CDR2 FQGNSA. Trimming cost V 6 bases and J 5 bases; bases outside gene matches: 10. This CDR3 is 15 amino acids long. The CDR3 region has the DNA TGTGCCAGCAGTCCTACTAGCGGGTCGGTGGAGACCCAGTACTTC. Translation: CASSPTSGSVETQYF. Combining the CDR3 with reference TRBV7-2 and TRBJ2-5 gives the whole variable domain GAGVSQSPSNKVTEKGKDVELRCDPISGHTALYWYRQSLGQGLEFLIYFQGNSAPDKSGLPSDRFSAERTGGSVSTLTIQRTQQEDSAVYLCASSPTSGSVETQYFGPGTRLLVL.

This rearrangement joins TRBV5-4 to TRBJ2-5; 8 positions match TRBD2. With the DNA end fitting TRBJ2-1 better, the J assignment may be wrong. CDR1 and CDR2 (germline): SGHNT, YYREEE (reference sequence). The length of the CDR3 is 15 residues. The CDR3, as DNA: TGTGCCAGCAGCTATACCGGGACTAGTGTGGATGAGCAGTTCTTC. This codes for CASSYTGTSVDEQFF.

The rearrangement links TRBV9 to TRBJ2-5; a weak D match, TRBD2 (6 bases). The tail of the sequence fits TRBJ2-7 better, so the J call may be wrong. There are 14 residues in the CDR3. Germline V gene data show CDR1 as SGDLS and CDR2 as YYNGEE. CDR3 region: CASSVGSGSYEQYF. CDR3 nucleotide sequence: TGTGCCAGCAGCGTAGGTAGCGGATCCTACGAGCAGTACTTC.

V usage is TRBV7-9 and J usage is TRBJ2-4, with 10 bases lining up with TRBD1. Germline CDR1 and CDR2: SEHNR and FQNEAQ (reference sequence). Unmatched junction bases numbered 6, after V lost 5 bases and J lost 8 bases. The CDR3 is 14 amino acids. The DNA for the CDR3 is TGTGCCAGCAGCCCGGGGACAGGGGTAGACATTCAGTACTTC. It specifies CASSPGTGVDIQYF.

This clonotype was seen a handful of times. The chain uses TRBV28 and TRBJ2-3; 7 nucleotides line up with TRBD2. Germline CDR1 MDHEN, CDR2 SYDVKM. This CDR3 has 15 residues. In DNA, the CDR3 is TGTGCTAGCTCCCCGGGAGGAGGGCCTGCAGATACGCAGTATTTT. This sequence encodes CASSPGGGPADTQYF.

The genes are TRBV6-5 and TRBJ1-4, with 7 bases lining up with TRBD1. With 4 bases clipped from V and 7 bases from J, the junction kept 9 bases outside the gene matches. The CDR3 totals 15 residues. Per germline, CDR1 MNHEY and CDR2 SVGAGI. CDR3 sequence: CASSSYRGEGEKLFF. CDR3 DNA sequence: TGTGCCAGCAGTTCATACAGGGGAGAGGGTGAAAAACTGTTTTTT.

The rearrangement joins TRBV28 to TRBJ1-6, with 9 positions matching TRBD1. The CDR3 covers 15 residues. V was clipped by 7 bases and J by 9 bases; unmatched bases: 10. From germline, CDR1 is MDHEN and CDR2 SYDVKM. The CDR3 here is CASNPSGGQGSPLHF. DNA for the CDR3: TGTGCCAGCAATCCCTCGGGGGGACAGGGTTCACCCCTCCACTTT.

V and J are TRBV12-3 or TRBV12-4 and TRBJ1-4, with D unresolved. Trimming stripped 6 bases from V and 3 bases from J, with 8 bases between. The CDR3 consists of 13 residues. This chain's CDR3 is CASRARANEKLFF. The CDR3 DNA reads as TGTGCCAGCAGGGCGCGGGCTAATGAAAAACTGTTTTTT.

This chain connects TRBV11-2 to TRBJ2-6, with D possibly being TRBD1 (5 bases). Germline V gene data show CDR1 as SGHAT and CDR2 as FQNNGV. The CDR3 runs 19 residues. Trimming removed 0 bases from V and 0 bases from J, with 15 bases in between. The CDR3 bases are TGTGCCAGCAGCTTAGACTTTGGACACTCTGTCTCTGGGGCCAACGTCCTGACTTTC. Translation: CASSLDFGHSVSGANVLTF.

The table lists this clonotype with a few counts. This chain links TRBV7-3 with TRBJ2-6; D perhaps matches TRBD1 (6 bases). The CDR3 consists of 14 residues. Trimming removed 6 bases from V and 10 bases from J, with 16 bases in between. Per germline, CDR1 SGHTA and CDR2 FQGTGA. The CDR3 loop reads CASSLPGTWNVLTF. The CDR3 DNA sequence: TGTGCCAGCAGTCTTCCCGGGACATGGAACGTCCTGACTTTC.

The sample holds a few counts of this clonotype. The V gene is TRBV29-1, the J gene TRBJ2-6; 7 nucleotides align to TRBD1. V shed 4 bases, J shed 2 bases, and the junction held 8 bases outside the gene matches. This CDR3 has 16 residues. The germline CDR1 and CDR2 sequences are SQVTM and ANQGSEA. The CDR3 region has the DNA TGCAGCGTTGCAGGGACAGTCAATACTGGGGCCAACGTCCTGACTTTC. Translation gives CSVAGTVNTGANVLTF.

The J gene is TRBJ2-7, the V gene TRBV28; D may be TRBD2 (6 bases). Trimming removed 8 bases from V and 6 bases from J, with 17 bases in between. This CDR3 region has 13 residues. Germline lookup yields CDR1 MDHEN and CDR2 SYDVKM. The CDR3 sequence is CASCVGGTREQYF. CDR3 nucleotide sequence: TGTGCCAGCTGTGTTGGCGGGACGCGCGAGCAGTACTTC.

V and J are TRBV6-1 and TRBJ2-7; D gene unclear. V was clipped by 2 bases and J by 6 bases, with 8 bases between them. The CDR3 is 12 amino acids. Germline CDR1 and CDR2: MNHNS and SASEGT. Here the CDR3 DNA reads TGTGCCAGCAGTGAAAGGCCAGGCGAGCAGTACTTC. It yields the protein CASSERPGEQYF.

This chain links TRBV5-1 with TRBJ2-2, with a tentative D call TRBD1 (5 bases). Trimming pared 4 bases from V and 1 base from J, leaving 8 bases between. The CDR3 loop spans 14 amino acids. The germline CDR1 and CDR2 sequences are SGHRS and YFSETQ. In nucleotides, the CDR3 is TGCGCCAGCAGCCCCAGGGTGAACACCGGGGAGCTGTTTTTT. Translating gives CASSPRVNTGELFF.

A few counts support this clonotype. The chain couples TRBV18 to TRBJ2-1, with 11 bases that match TRBD1. Germline V gives CDR1 KGHSH, CDR2 LQKENI. The CDR3 loop spans 17 amino acids. V lost 4 bases to trimming and J lost 5 bases; unmatched junction nucleotides: 10. The CDR3 is CASSLSPGTGGHNEQFF. CDR3 nucleotides: TGTGCCAGCTCACTTTCCCCCGGGACAGGGGGTCACAATGAGCAGTTCTTC.